The clone carrying this TCR beta chain was counted at least ten times. The junction differs from germline at one of its ends, possibly a read error. The record originates from a study of identical twins. Using its own MiXCR run on the 5' RACE reads, TCRdb lists one record per CDR3 protein. The data contain around 960,000 distinct CDR3 sequences, 9% to 15% of them seen just once; the ten biggest clones take up around 1.5%. From germline, CDR1 is MGHRA and CDR2 YSYEKL. This CDR3 region has 12 residues. This sample also belongs to another study, concerning yellow fever vaccine responses in identical twins.

The sequencing input was PBMCs. The V call is TRBV4-1, the J call TRBJ2-2; no clear D. This TCR was recovered from a woman between 18 and 29 years old in good health. CDR3 in amino acids: CASSQSTGELFF. The CDR3 DNA sequence: TGTGCCAGCAGCCAAAGCACCGGGGAGCTGTTTTTT.